Given below is one TCR beta chain in context. Stated treatment: approximately 18 received Ad26.COV2.S at low or high dose, single or two shots; five or six received placebo; per-sample allocation not given. Samples came from day 63 after the first vaccine or placebo injection. Clones were read by immunoSEQ multiplex PCR, and TCRdb kept only the in-frame ones, dropping some. The data show under 400,000 clones, about nine tenths seen once. Per germline, CDR1 SGHNT and CDR2 YYREEE (reference sequence). V was pared by 4 bases and J by 5 bases, with 10 bases between. This CDR3 region has 13 residues. This record belongs to a study of Ad26.COV2.S vaccination and SARS-CoV-2 variants. Across the study: Ad26.COV2.S was injected intramuscularly once or twice, 56 days apart.

Here the sequenced sample was peripheral blood, taken in a trial of Ad26.COV2.S vaccine versus placebo. This clonotype originated in a person between 18 and 60 years old who received the Ad26.COV2.S COVID-19 vaccine or a placebo. The chain is built from TRBV5-4 and TRBJ2-1, with D possibly being TRBD2 (6 bases). CDR3 residues: CASSRWGDNEQFF. The CDR3 DNA reads TGTGCCAGCAGCCGATGGGGGGACAATGAGCAGTTCTTC.